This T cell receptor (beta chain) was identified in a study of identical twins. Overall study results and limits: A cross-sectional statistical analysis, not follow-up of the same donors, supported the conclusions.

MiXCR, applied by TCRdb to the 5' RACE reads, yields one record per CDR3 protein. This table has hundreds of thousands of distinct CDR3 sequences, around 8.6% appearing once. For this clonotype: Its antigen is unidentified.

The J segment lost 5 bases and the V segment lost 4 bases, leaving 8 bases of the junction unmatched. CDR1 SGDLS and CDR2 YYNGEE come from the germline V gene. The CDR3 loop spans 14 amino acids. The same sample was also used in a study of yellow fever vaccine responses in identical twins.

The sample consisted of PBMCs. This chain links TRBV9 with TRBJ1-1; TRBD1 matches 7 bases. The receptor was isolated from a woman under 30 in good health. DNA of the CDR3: TGTGCCAGCAGCTCACAGGGGCATGGGACTGAAGCTTTCTTT. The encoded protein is CASSSQGHGTEAFF. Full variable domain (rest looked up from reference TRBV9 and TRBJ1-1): DSGVTQTPKHLITATGQRVTLRCSPRSGDLSVYWYQQSLDQGLQFLIQYYNGEERAKGNILERFSAQQFPDLHSELNLSSLELGDSALYFCASSSQGHGTEAFFGQGTRLTVV.